A selection of T cell receptor beta chains follows, all from one sample in a study of response to subunit inactivated influenza vaccine. TCRdb itself ran the RT-PCR reads through MiXCR, one entry per CDR3 protein. The sample includes over 150,000 distinct CDR3 sequences, around 14% of them seen just once. The material was CD8+ T cells sorted from PBMCs, obtained less than 6 days after vaccination. These TCRs come from a man aged 50 to 59 who received an inactivated influenza vaccine. Each CDR3 is given with its conserved first and last residue. Each record gives: clone size, J gene, D gene, V gene, CDR3 DNA, CDR3 protein. The D gene is left open where the match is weak. Clone size, where shown, is once, few, many, or a class for clones that have expanded.

>.|TRBJ2-1|TRBD2|TRBV9
TGTGCCAGCAGCGTTCACCGAACTAGCGGGAGTAGGCATGAGCAGTTCTTC
CASSVHRTSGSRHEQFF
>many|TRBJ2-1|TRBD2|TRBV3-1
TGTGCCAGCAGCCCCCGCCTAGCGGGGGGATACAATGAGCAGTTCTTC
CASSPRLAGGYNEQFF
>.|TRBJ2-7|.|TRBV14
TGTGCCAGCAGCCAAGTCAGGTACTACGAGCAGTACTTC
CASSQVRYYEQYF
>few|TRBJ1-3|.|TRBV6-2/TRBV6-3
TGTGCCAGCAGCTATACAAGACGGATTCAAGGAAACACCATATATTTT
CASSYTRRIQGNTIYF
>few|TRBJ1-1|TRBD1|TRBV6-5
TGTGCCAGCAGTTATGGGACAGGGGCCAGGGACACTGAAGCTTTCTTT
CASSYGTGARDTEAFF
>many|TRBJ1-5|TRBD1|TRBV27
TGTGCCAGCAGTCCACAGGGGCCAGCGGGCAATCAGCCCCAGCATTTT
CASSPQGPAGNQPQHF
>.|TRBJ2-3|.|TRBV29-1
TGCAGCGTTGAAGACCGGTCCACAGATACGCAGTATTTT
CSVEDRSTDTQYF
>few|TRBJ1-5|.|TRBV28
TGTGCCAGCAGTCTCGCCGACAGGAATCAGCCCCAGCATTTT
CASSLADRNQPQHF
>.|TRBJ2-7|.|TRBV5-6
TGTGCCAGCAGCTTGAGTCAAACCTACGAGCAGTACTTC
CASSLSQTYEQYF
>many|TRBJ1-2|.|TRBV12-3/TRBV12-4
TGTGCCAGCAGTTTCCCCACGAACTATGGCTACACCTTC
CASSFPTNYGYTF
>few|TRBJ2-5|TRBD2|TRBV20-1
TGCAGTGCTAGTAGTAGCGGGACAATCCCAAAAGAGACCCAGTACTTC
CSASSSGTIPKETQYF
>.|TRBJ2-7|TRBD1|TRBV5-1
TGCGCCAGCAGGAATACAGGGACAGAATACGAGCAGTACTTC
CASRNTGTEYEQYF
>.|TRBJ2-7|TRBD1|TRBV27
TGTGCCAGCAGTTGGGACAGGGGCAGCAACGAGCAGTACTTC
CASSWDRGSNEQYF
>few|TRBJ1-2|.|TRBV27
TGTGCCAGCAGTTTATCCGACGGGCTTAGCTATGGCTACACCTTC
CASSLSDGLSYGYTF
>few|TRBJ2-7|TRBD1|TRBV29-1
TGCAGCGTTGGGACAGGGGAGAGCTACGAGCAGTACTTC
CSVGTGESYEQYF
>few|TRBJ1-1|.|TRBV4-3
TGCGCCAGCAGCCAAGATTGGTCAGATTGGGCTTGGACTGAAGCTTTCTTT
CASSQDWSDWAWTEAFF
>many|TRBJ2-1|.|TRBV29-1
TGCAGCGTATTCGGGCTAGCTTACAATGAGCAGTTCTTC
CSVFGLAYNEQFF
>.|TRBJ2-5|TRBD2|TRBV6-5
TGTGCCAGCAGTTACAAGGGCAGGGAGGGGGAGACCCAGTACTTC
CASSYKGREGETQYF
>few|TRBJ2-1|.|TRBV9
TGTGCCAGCAGCGTAGCGGGGAGTGATTTTGATGAGCAGTTCTTC
CASSVAGSDFDEQFF
>.|TRBJ2-1|.|TRBV7-9
TGTGCCAGCAGCTATCCCCAACAGGGCGGTGAGCAGTTCTTC
CASSYPQQGGEQFF
>.|TRBJ1-1|.|TRBV27
TGTGCCAGCAGTTTTGCGGGGCAGAGTGAAGCTTTCTTT
CASSFAGQSEAFF
>few|TRBJ2-7|.|TRBV19
TGTGCCAGTAGTATTCTCTCGGCTAGCGCGGGTCCCCTCGAGCAGTACTTC
CASSILSASAGPLEQYF
>few|TRBJ2-7|TRBD2|TRBV4-2
TGTGCCAGCAGCCAAGACGCCCCCGTGGTGCGGGAGCCCTACGAGCAGTACTTC
CASSQDAPVVREPYEQYF
>.|TRBJ2-3|TRBD2|TRBV6-1
TGTGCCAGCAGATCCGGACTAGCGGCAGAAGATACGCAGTATTTT
CASRSGLAAEDTQYF
>few|TRBJ2-3|.|TRBV7-9
TGTGCCAGCAACATCCCCAGGGGACTCTCCCCAGATACGCAGTATTTT
CASNIPRGLSPDTQYF
>few|TRBJ2-7|.|TRBV11-2
TGTGCCAGCAGCTTAGATCCCCCCTACGAGCAGTACTTC
CASSLDPPYEQYF
>few|TRBJ2-1|.|TRBV27
TGTGCCAGCAGTTTTCAGGACGGACAGGAGCAGTTCTTC
CASSFQDGQEQFF
>many|TRBJ2-4|TRBD1|TRBV20-1
TGCAGTGCCGAGGGGGCCGAAGGGGTGGTGGACATTCAGTACTTC
CSAEGAEGVVDIQYF
>many|TRBJ2-3|TRBD1|TRBV16
TGTGCCAGCAGCCCGACAGGGAGCACAGATACGCAGTATTTT
CASSPTGSTDTQYF
>.|TRBJ2-5|TRBD2|TRBV7-6
TGTGCCAGCAGCTTAACCCCACTAGCGGGTGAGACCCAGTACTTC
CASSLTPLAGETQYF
>many|TRBJ2-3|.|TRBV12-3/TRBV12-4
TGTGCCAGCAGTTTTGGCGTCACAGATACGCAGTATTTT
CASSFGVTDTQYF
>.|TRBJ2-5|TRBD1|TRBV5-1
TGCGCCAGCAGCTTGTTTGGACAGGGTACGGAAGAGACCCAGTACTTC
CASSLFGQGTEETQYF
>few|TRBJ2-2|TRBD2|TRBV7-9
TGTGCCAGCAGCTGGGAGGGACTCTCGAACACCGGGGAGCTGTTTTTT
CASSWEGLSNTGELFF
>.|TRBJ2-7|TRBD1|TRBV28
TGTGCCAGCACCCCGACAGGGACCGTTTACGAGCAGTACTTC
CASTPTGTVYEQYF
>.|TRBJ1-1|.|TRBV7-9
TGTGCCAGCAGCTTGGGAGGGGTGATGAACACTGAAGCTTTCTTT
CASSLGGVMNTEAFF
>.|TRBJ2-1|.|TRBV7-9
TGTGCCAGCAGCCCAAATAACAATGAGCAGTTCTTC
CASSPNNNEQFF
>few|TRBJ2-7|.|TRBV7-2
TGTGCCAGCAGCTTAATTTTGGGGGCCTACGAGCAGTACTTC
CASSLILGAYEQYF
>.|TRBJ2-2|.|TRBV29-1
TGCAGCGTTGGGGCGAACACCGGGGAGCTGTTTTTT
CSVGANTGELFF
>few|TRBJ2-7|.|TRBV15
TGTGCCACCAGCAGACTGGGGGGAGAAGAGCAGTACTTC
CATSRLGGEEQYF
>.|TRBJ2-7|.|TRBV5-1
TGCGCCAGCAGCCTATGGACGTTATCCTACGAGCAGTACTTC
CASSLWTLSYEQYF
>.|TRBJ1-3|.|TRBV12-3/TRBV12-4
TGTGCCAGCAGCCCGGACGGATACTCTGGAAACACCATATATTTT
CASSPDGYSGNTIYF
>many|TRBJ1-3|TRBD1|TRBV7-8
TGTGCCAGCAGCTCAGCGGACAGGGGGTTCGGAAACACCATATATTTT
CASSSADRGFGNTIYF
>few|TRBJ1-5|.|TRBV12-3/TRBV12-4
TGTGCCAGCAGTTTACGGGGGGTAGGTCAGCCCCAGCATTTT
CASSLRGVGQPQHF
>few|TRBJ2-2|TRBD1|TRBV6-5
TGTGCCAGCAGTTACTCGGGACAGGGGGCCGGGGAGCTGTTTTTT
CASSYSGQGAGELFF
>.|TRBJ2-7|.|TRBV7-9
TGTGCCAGCACCCCTTTGGGTGGCGAGCAGTACTTC
CASTPLGGEQYF
>many|TRBJ2-1|TRBD2|TRBV12-3/TRBV12-4
TGTGCCAGCAGATCGACTAGCGGGGGTCACAATGAGCAGTTCTTC
CASRSTSGGHNEQFF
>.|TRBJ2-1|TRBD2|TRBV29-1
TGCAGCGCCCCGACTAGCGTGACCCACAATGAGCAGTTCTTC
CSAPTSVTHNEQFF
>.|TRBJ2-3|TRBD2|TRBV6-1
TGTGCCAGCAGCCAAGCGGGGGTTCTCACAGATACGCAGTATTTT
CASSQAGVLTDTQYF
>.|TRBJ1-1|.|TRBV27
TGTGCCAGCAGCCTCACAGGGCTCGACACTGAAGCTTTCTTT
CASSLTGLDTEAFF
>.|TRBJ2-1|.|TRBV29-1
TGCAGCGTTGGGCTCCAATCCTACAATGAGCAGTTCTTC
CSVGLQSYNEQFF
>few|TRBJ1-4|.|TRBV20-1
TGCAGTGCTAGAGGATTCATTTCGGGTGCAACTAATGAAAAACTGTTTTTT
CSARGFISGATNEKLFF
>many|TRBJ1-2|.|TRBV11-2
TGTGCCAGCAGCGTCCCAAGCTCCTATGGCTACACCTTC
CASSVPSSYGYTF